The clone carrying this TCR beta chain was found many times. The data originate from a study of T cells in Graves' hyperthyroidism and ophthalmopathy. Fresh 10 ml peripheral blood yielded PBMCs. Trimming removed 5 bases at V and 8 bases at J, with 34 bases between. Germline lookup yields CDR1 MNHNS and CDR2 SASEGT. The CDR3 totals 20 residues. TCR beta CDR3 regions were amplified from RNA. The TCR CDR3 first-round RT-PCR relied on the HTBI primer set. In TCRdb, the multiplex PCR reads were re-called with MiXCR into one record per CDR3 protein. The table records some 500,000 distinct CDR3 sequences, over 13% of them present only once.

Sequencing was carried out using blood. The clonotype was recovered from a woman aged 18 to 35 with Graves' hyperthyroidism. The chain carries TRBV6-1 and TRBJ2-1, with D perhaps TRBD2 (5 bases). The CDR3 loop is CASSSPRASPTSSPGDEQFF. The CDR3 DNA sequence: TGTGCCAGCAGTTCACCCCGAGCTAGCCCGACTTCCTCCCCGGGCGATGAGCAGTTCTTC.